This TCR beta chain was sequenced in a study of blood T cell repertoires in COVID-19. At the level of the study: Sample material is recorded as cDNA or gDNA derived from T cells, B-cell-depleted T cells, or PBMCs.

CDR1 and CDR2 (germline): MNHNS, SASEGT. The CDR3 is 13 residues long. V lost 5 bases to trimming and J lost 9 bases, with 16 bases between them. In the original processing: It was from reference gene primer amplification that nucleated cell counts were estimated. TCRdb's table, derived via immunoSEQ multiplex PCR, lists solely in-frame clones and lacks some. The DNA gave D and trimming, while V, J and clone size come from that table. The sample lists approximately 93,000 clones, approximately 89% occurring once. Specimen: peripheral blood. The J gene is TRBJ2-5, the V gene TRBV6-1; D might be TRBD1 (6 bases). The sequence was collected from a man between 60 and 75 years old with acute or convalescent COVID-19. The CDR3: CASSYGGGRAQYF. CDR3 bases: TGTGCCAGCAGTTATGGGGGCGGGCGGGCCCAGTACTTC.